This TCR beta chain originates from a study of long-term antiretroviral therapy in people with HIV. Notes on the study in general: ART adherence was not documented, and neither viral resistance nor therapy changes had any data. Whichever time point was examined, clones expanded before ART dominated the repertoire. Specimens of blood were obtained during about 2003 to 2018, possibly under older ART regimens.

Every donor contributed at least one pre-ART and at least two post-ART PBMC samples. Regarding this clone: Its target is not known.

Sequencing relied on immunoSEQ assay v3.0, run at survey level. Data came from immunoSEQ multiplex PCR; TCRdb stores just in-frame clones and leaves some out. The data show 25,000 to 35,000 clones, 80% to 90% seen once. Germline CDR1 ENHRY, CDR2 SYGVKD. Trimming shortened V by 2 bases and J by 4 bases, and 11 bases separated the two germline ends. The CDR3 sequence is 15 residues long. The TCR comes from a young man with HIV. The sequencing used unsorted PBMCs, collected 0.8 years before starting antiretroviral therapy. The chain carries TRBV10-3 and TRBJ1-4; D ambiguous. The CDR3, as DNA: TGTGCCATCAGTGAGGGCCTTAGTAATAATGAAAAACTGTTTTTT. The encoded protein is CAISEGLSNNEKLFF.